Listed below are T cell receptor beta chains from one sample, sequenced in a study of T cell responses to AZD1222 COVID-19 vaccine. Clones were sequenced by immunoSEQ multiplex PCR, and TCRdb holds only the in-frame ones, with some missing. The sample records about 100,000 clones, over 75% being singletons. Sequences were derived from peripheral blood, sampled on day 0 of MenACWY control vaccination. These receptors originate from an adult in good health. Both conserved end residues are part of each CDR3. The D gene is left open where the match is weak. Only some rows state a clone size, as once, few, many or a class for expanded clones.

J	D	V	size	CDR3	DNA
TRBJ1-2	NA	TRBV18	NA	CASSPSAGIGYTF	TGTGCCAGCTCACCTTCGGCAGGGATCGGCTACACCTTC
TRBJ2-1	NA	TRBV19	NA	CASSIGSVEQFF	TGTGCCAGTAGTATTGGCAGTGTCGAGCAGTTCTTC
TRBJ1-6	NA	TRBV28	NA	CASSGRGGDISSPLHF	TGTGCCAGCAGTGGCCGTGGAGGGGACATAAGTTCACCCCTCCACTTT
TRBJ2-1	NA	TRBV12-3/TRBV12-4	NA	CASSFGYGYEQFF	TGTGCCAGCAGTTTTGGTTACGGGTATGAGCAGTTCTTC
TRBJ2-7	NA	TRBV6-5	NA	CASSSGTGSDEQYF	TGTGCCAGCAGTTCAGGCACAGGGTCCGACGAGCAGTACTTC
TRBJ1-2	NA	TRBV5-1	once	CASSRGYQDYGYTF	TGCGCCAGCAGCCGCGGGTACCAGGACTATGGCTACACCTTC
TRBJ1-5	NA	TRBV7-2	NA	CASSLDSDQPQHF	TGTGCCAGCAGCCTGGACAGCGATCAGCCCCAGCATTTT
TRBJ1-2	NA	TRBV10-3	NA	CATSARGDGYTF	TGTGCCACCTCGGCGCGGGGAGATGGCTACACCTTC
TRBJ2-2	NA	TRBV6-4	NA	CASSDIPRAGELFF	TGTGCCAGCAGTGACATCCCCCGGGCGGGGGAGCTGTTTTTT
TRBJ2-5	NA	TRBV18	medium-sized	CASSPQGGKETQYF	TGTGCCAGCTCACCACAGGGTGGGAAAGAGACCCAGTACTTC
TRBJ2-5	NA	TRBV3-1/TRBV3-2	NA	CASSPYSGRKTQYF	TGTGCCAGCAGCCCGTACTCGGGGAGGAAGACCCAGTACTTC
TRBJ1-2	NA	TRBV12-5	once	CASGTRGGYTF	TGTGCTAGTGGTACCAGGGGCGGCTACACCTTC
TRBJ2-2	TRBD2	TRBV6-4	few	CASRALAATGELFF	TGTGCCAGCAGAGCCCTAGCGGCCACCGGGGAGCTGTTTTTT
TRBJ1-5	NA	TRBV6-1	NA	CASSDRGNQPQHF	TGTGCCAGCAGTGACAGGGGTAATCAGCCCCAGCATTTT
TRBJ2-7	NA	TRBV28	NA	CASSHDYEQYF	TGTGCCAGCAGCCACGACTACGAGCAGTACTTC
TRBJ1-1	NA	TRBV3-1/TRBV3-2	once	CASSPLGGNTEAFF	TGTGCCAGCAGCCCTCTGGGGGGGAACACTGAAGCTTTCTTT
TRBJ1-4	NA	TRBV7-9	NA	CASTRSEKLFF	TGTGCCAGCACGCGATCTGAAAAACTGTTTTTT
TRBJ1-1	NA	TRBV7-9	NA	CASSPGQINTEAFF	TGTGCCAGCAGCCCCGGGCAGATTAACACTGAAGCTTTCTTT
TRBJ1-1	NA	TRBV6-5	NA	CASSYWLGTEAFF	TGTGCCAGCAGTTATTGGTTGGGCACTGAAGCTTTCTTT
TRBJ1-1	TRBD1	TRBV5-1	once	CASLQGAATMNTEAFF	TGCGCCAGCTTACAGGGGGCCGCGACCATGAACACTGAAGCTTTCTTT
TRBJ2-7	TRBD1	TRBV14	few	CASSHGQGRTYEQYF	TGTGCCAGCAGCCACGGACAGGGGCGCACCTACGAGCAGTACTTC
TRBJ1-6	NA	TRBV12-3/TRBV12-4	NA	CASSETWRSPLHF	TGTGCCAGCTCAGAAACTTGGAGGTCACCCCTCCACTTT
TRBJ1-2	NA	TRBV7-9	NA	CASSLDRFGYTF	TGTGCCAGCAGCTTAGATCGGTTTGGCTACACCTTC
TRBJ2-5	NA	TRBV5-1	NA	CASREGTWGETQYF	TGCGCCAGCAGGGAAGGGACATGGGGAGAGACCCAGTACTTC
TRBJ1-6	NA	TRBV28	NA	CASMTAEESPLHF	TGTGCCAGCATGACTGCCGAAGAATCACCCCTCCACTTT
TRBJ2-5	TRBD2	TRBV3-1/TRBV3-2	NA	CASSQVASGGQQETQYF	TGTGCCAGCAGCCAAGTCGCTAGCGGGGGGCAGCAAGAGACCCAGTACTTC
TRBJ2-4	NA	TRBV28	once	CASSYHRDIQYF	TGTGCCAGCAGTTATCACAGGGACATTCAGTACTTC
TRBJ2-7	NA	TRBV4-3	NA	CASSQVQGYEQYF	TGCGCCAGCAGCCAAGTCCAGGGCTACGAGCAGTACTTC
TRBJ1-1	NA	TRBV9	NA	CASSVAGGGTRAFF	TGTGCCAGCAGCGTAGCTGGAGGTGGGACACGAGCTTTCTTT
TRBJ1-1	NA	TRBV28	NA	CASSSNTEAFF	TGTGCCAGCAGTTCGAACACTGAAGCTTTCTTT
TRBJ2-1	NA	TRBV19	NA	CASSPLARGEQFF	TGTGCCAGTAGCCCTCTGGCTAGGGGTGAGCAGTTCTTC
TRBJ2-1	TRBD2	TRBV7-2	NA	CASSLYGGGASEQFF	TGTGCCAGCAGCTTATACGGCGGGGGGGCCTCGGAGCAGTTCTTC
TRBJ1-2	NA	TRBV20-1	NA	CSASLGGGYTF	TGCAGTGCTAGTCTCGGAGGTGGCTACACCTTC
TRBJ2-3	TRBD2	TRBV15	NA	CATSRDRGGTDTQYF	TGTGCCACCAGCAGAGATCGGGGGGGCACAGATACGCAGTATTTT
TRBJ2-3	NA	TRBV12-3/TRBV12-4	once	CASTLGETDTQYF	TGTGCCAGCACCTTAGGGGAAACAGATACGCAGTATTTT